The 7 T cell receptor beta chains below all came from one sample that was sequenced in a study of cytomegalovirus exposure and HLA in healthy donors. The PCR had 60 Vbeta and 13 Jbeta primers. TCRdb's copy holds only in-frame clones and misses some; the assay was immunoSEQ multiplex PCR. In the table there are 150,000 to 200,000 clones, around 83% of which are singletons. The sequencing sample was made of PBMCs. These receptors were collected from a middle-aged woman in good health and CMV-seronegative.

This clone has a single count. The chain's CDR3 is CASSVGSGGYNEQFF. CDR3 DNA: TGTGCCAGCAGCGTAGGGTCGGGAGGGTACAATGAGCAGTTCTTC. The genes are TRBV9 and TRBJ2-1, with 8 nucleotides matching TRBD2. CDR1 and CDR2 from the germline V gene are SGDLS and YYNGEE. The CDR3 extends over 15 amino acids. The junction had 3 bases not matched to a gene; V was cut back by 0 bases and J by 4 bases.

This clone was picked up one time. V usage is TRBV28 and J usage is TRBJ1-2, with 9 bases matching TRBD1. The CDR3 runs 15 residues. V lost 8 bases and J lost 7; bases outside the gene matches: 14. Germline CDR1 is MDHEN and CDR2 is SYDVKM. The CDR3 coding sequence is TGTGCCAGCCTTGAACCGGGACAGGGAGGTAGTGGCTACACCTTC. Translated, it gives CASLEPGQGGSGYTF.

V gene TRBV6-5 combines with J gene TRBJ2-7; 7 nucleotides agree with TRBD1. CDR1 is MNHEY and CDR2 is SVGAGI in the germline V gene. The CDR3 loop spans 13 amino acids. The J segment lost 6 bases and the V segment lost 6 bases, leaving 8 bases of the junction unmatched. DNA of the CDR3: TGTGCCAGCAGCCGTGGGACAGTCGGCGAGCAGTACGTC. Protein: CASSRGTVGEQYV.

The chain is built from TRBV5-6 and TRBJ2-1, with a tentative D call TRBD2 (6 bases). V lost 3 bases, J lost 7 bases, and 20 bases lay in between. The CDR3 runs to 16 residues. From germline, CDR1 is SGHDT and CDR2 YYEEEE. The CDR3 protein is CASSSLGGGVLNEQFF. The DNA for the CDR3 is TGTGCCAGCAGCTCCCTCGGGGGTGGGGTGTTGAATGAGCAGTTCTTC.

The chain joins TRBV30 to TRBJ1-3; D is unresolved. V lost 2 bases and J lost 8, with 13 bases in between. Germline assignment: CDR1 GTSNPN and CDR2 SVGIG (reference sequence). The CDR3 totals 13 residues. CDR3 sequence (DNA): TGTGCCTGGAGTCATCTATCCTATTACACCATATATTTT. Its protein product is CAWSHLSYYTIYF.

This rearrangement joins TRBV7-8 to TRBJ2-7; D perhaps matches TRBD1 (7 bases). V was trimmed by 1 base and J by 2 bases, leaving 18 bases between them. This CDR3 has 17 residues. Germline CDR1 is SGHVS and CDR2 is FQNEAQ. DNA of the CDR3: TGTGCCAGCAGCTTAGTAGGGGGCGGGGAACCCACCTACGAGCAGTACTTC. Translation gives CASSLVGGGEPTYEQYF. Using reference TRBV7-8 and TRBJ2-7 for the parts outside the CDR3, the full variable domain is GAGVSQSPRYKVAKRGQDVALRCDPISGHVSLFWYQQALGQGPEFLTYFQNEAQLDKSGLPSDRFFAERPEGSVSTLKIQRTQQEDSAVYLCASSLVGGGEPTYEQYFGPGTRLTVT.

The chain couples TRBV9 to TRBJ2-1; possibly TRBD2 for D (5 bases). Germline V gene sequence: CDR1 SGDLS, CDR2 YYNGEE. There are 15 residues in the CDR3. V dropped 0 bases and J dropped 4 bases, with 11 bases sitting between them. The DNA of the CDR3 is TGTGCCAGCAGCGTAGAAAGCGGAGGTTACAATGAGCAGTTCTTC. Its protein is CASSVESGGYNEQFF.